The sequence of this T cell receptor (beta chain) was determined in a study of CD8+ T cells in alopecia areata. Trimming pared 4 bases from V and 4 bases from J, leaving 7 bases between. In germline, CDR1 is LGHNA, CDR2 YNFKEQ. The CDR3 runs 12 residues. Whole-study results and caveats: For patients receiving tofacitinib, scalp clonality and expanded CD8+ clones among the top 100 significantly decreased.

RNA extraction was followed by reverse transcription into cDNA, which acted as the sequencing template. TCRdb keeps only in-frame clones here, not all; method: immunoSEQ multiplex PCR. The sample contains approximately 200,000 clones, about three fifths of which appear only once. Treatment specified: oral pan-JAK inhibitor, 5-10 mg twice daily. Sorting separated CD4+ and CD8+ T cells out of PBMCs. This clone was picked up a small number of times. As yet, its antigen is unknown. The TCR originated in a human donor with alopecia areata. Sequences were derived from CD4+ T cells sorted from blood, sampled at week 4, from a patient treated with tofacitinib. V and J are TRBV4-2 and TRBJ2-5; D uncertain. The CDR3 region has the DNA TGTGCCAGCAGCCTACCATCAGAGACCCAGTACTTC. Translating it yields CASSLPSETQYF.